This is a list of T cell receptor beta chains from one sample in a study of technical replicates of blood from four donors. Data came from immunoSEQ multiplex PCR; TCRdb stores just in-frame clones and leaves some out. The table records under 90,000 clones, 93% of them present only once. Sequencing was done on a sample of T cells isolated from PBMCs. The receptor set was obtained from a human donor in good health. CDR3s include the opening cysteine and the closing phenylalanine or tryptophan. A D gene is named only where the DNA matches it firmly. Size is omitted from some rows. Given values are once, few, many or a class for expanded clones.

>TRBD1|TRBV5-5|TRBJ1-2|-
CASSHQGASNYGYTF
TGTGCCAGCAGCCACCAGGGGGCCTCTAACTATGGCTACACCTTC
>TRBD2|TRBV11-2|TRBJ2-3|-
CASSLVGRAGDTQYF
TGTGCCAGCAGCTTAGTCGGGAGGGCGGGAGATACGCAGTATTTT
>TRBD2|TRBV19|TRBJ2-2|-
CASSIEAGAPGELFF
TGTGCCAGTAGTATCGAAGCGGGAGCCCCCGGGGAGCTGTTTTTT
>TRBD2|TRBV11-3|TRBJ2-5|-
CASSPRLAGETQYF
TGTGCCAGCAGCCCCCGACTAGCAGGGGAGACCCAGTACTTC
>TRBD1|TRBV10-1|TRBJ2-1|-
CASGTGGYNEQFF
TGCGCCAGCGGGACAGGGGGCTACAATGAGCAGTTCTTC
>TRBD1|TRBV25-1|TRBJ2-2|-
CASSALDRLDGELFF
TGTGCCAGCAGCGCTCTGGACAGGTTGGACGGGGAGCTGTTTTTT
>TRBD1|TRBV5-4|TRBJ1-2|few
CASSSGTGSNGYTF
TGTGCCAGCAGTTCCGGGACAGGGAGCAATGGCTACACCTTC
>-|TRBV19|TRBJ2-6|-
CDTGDLANVLTF
TGTGACACGGGGGACCTGGCCAACGTCCTGACTTTC
>TRBD1|TRBV6-5|TRBJ2-1|once
CASSSLGQGVTNEQFF
TGTGCCAGCAGTTCCCTCGGACAGGGGGTAACGAATGAGCAGTTCTTC
>-|TRBV11-3|TRBJ2-1|-
CASSLGQGLGGGNNEQFF
TGTGCCAGCAGCTTAGGACAGGGGTTGGGAGGGGGCAACAATGAGCAGTTCTTC
>-|TRBV11-2|TRBJ2-5|-
CASSAGLVVKETQYF
TGTGCCAGCAGCGCGGGGCTTGTAGTGAAAGAGACCCAGTACTTC
>-|TRBV5-5|TRBJ2-1|-
CASSLLPYNEQFF
TGTGCCAGCAGCTTGCTACCCTACAATGAGCAGTTCTTC
>TRBD1|TRBV6-5|TRBJ1-2|-
CASSYSGTGGKTF
TGTGCCAGCAGTTACTCCGGGACAGGGGGTAAAACCTTC
>TRBD1|TRBV28|TRBJ1-2|-
CASSGPGQVYGYTF
TGTGCCAGCAGTGGACCGGGACAGGTCTATGGCTACACCTTC
>-|TRBV4-1|TRBJ2-2|-
CASSYPKLEGRPEHRNTGELFF
TGCGCCAGCAGCTACCCCAAATTGGAGGGCAGACCAGAACATCGGAACACCGGGGAGCTGTTTTTT
>TRBD2|TRBV4-2|TRBJ2-3|-
CASSQDLGGSGRDTQYF
TGTGCCAGCAGCCAAGATCTGGGCGGGAGCGGGAGAGATACGCAGTATTTT
>-|TRBV11-1|TRBJ2-2|-
CASSFVANGELFF
TGTGCCAGCAGCTTCGTTGCGAACGGGGAGCTGTTTTTT